This T cell receptor beta chain derives from a study of blood T cell repertoires in COVID-19. TCRdb's copy holds only in-frame clones and misses some; the assay was immunoSEQ multiplex PCR. The repertoire holds roughly 360,000 clones, around 89% seen once, with roughly 0.97% in the top ten. The CDR3 covers 14 residues. Germline-derived CDR1 and CDR2 are SGHTA and FQGTGA. J lost 4 bases, V lost 5 bases, and 4 bases had no gene match. This chain joins TRBV7-3 and TRBJ2-3, with 9 bases that match TRBD2. The TCR originated in a woman aged 25 to 39 with acute COVID-19. Sample: PBMCs or T cells enriched from blood (not recorded which). CDR3 sequence reads: CASSRRGGPDTQYF. In nucleotides, the CDR3 is TGTGCCAGCAGCCGGCGGGGGGGACCAGATACGCAGTATTTT.